This entry is about one TCR beta chain. Its antigen remains unidentified. Germline CDR1 reads LGHDT; CDR2 reads YNNKEL (reference sequence). V lost 0 bases to trimming and J lost 5 bases, with 7 bases between them. CDR3 length: 14 residues. The data stem from a study of T-cell memory formation after mild COVID-19. Findings of the study overall: Clones that shrank (day 15 to 85) were balanced CD4/CD8, whereas later expanders leaned CD4+. Unconfirmed was the SARS-CoV-2 specificity of second-wave clones that peaked on day 37. Some clones that responded were present in memory (sampled pre-infection), which suggests cross-reactive memory joined.

Constant-segment primers were used for 5'RACE, and the resulting TCR alpha and TCR beta cDNA libraries carried sample barcodes and UMIs. TCRdb processed the 5' RACE reads anew with MiXCR; each CDR3 protein has one entry. The repertoire includes some 450,000 distinct CDR3 sequences, 18% of them detected once, and 20% to 25% sits in the top ten. The sequence was obtained from a man younger than 30 who had mild COVID-19 (a few samples of this study predate the infection). Cell type and time point are not known. Source material: PBMCs or a T cell subset sorted from them (not recorded which). V gene TRBV3-1 combines with J gene TRBJ2-2; possibly TRBD2 for D (5 bases). The CDR3, as DNA: TGTGCCAGCAGCCAAGATCGAGGGACCGGGGAGCTGTTTTTT. It yields the protein CASSQDRGTGELFF.